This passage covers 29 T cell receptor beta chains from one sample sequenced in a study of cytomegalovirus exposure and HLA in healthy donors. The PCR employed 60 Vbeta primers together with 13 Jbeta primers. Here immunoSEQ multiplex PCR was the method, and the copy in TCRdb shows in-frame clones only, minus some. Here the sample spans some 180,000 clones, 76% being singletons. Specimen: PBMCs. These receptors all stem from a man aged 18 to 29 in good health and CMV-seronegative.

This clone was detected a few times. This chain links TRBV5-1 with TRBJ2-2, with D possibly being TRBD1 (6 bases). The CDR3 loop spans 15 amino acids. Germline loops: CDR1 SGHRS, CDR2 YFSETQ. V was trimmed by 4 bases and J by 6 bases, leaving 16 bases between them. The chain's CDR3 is CASSEDSLVAGELFF. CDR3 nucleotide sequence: TGCGCCAGCAGCGAGGACAGTTTGGTTGCCGGGGAGCTGTTTTTT.

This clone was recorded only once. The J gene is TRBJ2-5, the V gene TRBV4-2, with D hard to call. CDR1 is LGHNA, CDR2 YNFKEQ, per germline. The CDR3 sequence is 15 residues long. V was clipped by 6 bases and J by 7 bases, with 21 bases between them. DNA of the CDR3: TGTGCCAGCAGTCCCCCTTCCTCTGGGCCGGTGACCCAGTACTTC. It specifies CASSPPSSGPVTQYF.

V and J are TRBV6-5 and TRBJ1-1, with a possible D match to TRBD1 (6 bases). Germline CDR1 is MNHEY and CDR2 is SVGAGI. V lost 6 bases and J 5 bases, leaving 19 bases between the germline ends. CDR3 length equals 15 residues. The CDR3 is CASSLKISGETEAFF. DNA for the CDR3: TGTGCCAGCAGCCTTAAAATATCAGGGGAAACTGAAGCTTTCTTT.

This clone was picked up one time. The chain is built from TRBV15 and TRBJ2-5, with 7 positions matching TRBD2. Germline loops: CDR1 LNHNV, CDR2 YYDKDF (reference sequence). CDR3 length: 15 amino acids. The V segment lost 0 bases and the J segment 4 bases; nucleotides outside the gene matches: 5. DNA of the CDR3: TGTGCCACCAGCAGAGAGGGGGGGTACCGAGAGACCCAGTACTTC. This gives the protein CATSREGGYRETQYF.

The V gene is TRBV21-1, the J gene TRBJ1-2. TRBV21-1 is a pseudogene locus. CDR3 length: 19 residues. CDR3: CASSKPAPTGVRYLYGYTF. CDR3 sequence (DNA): TGTGCCAGCAGCAAACCGGCCCCAACGGGAGTCCGGTACCTCTATGGCTACACCTTC.

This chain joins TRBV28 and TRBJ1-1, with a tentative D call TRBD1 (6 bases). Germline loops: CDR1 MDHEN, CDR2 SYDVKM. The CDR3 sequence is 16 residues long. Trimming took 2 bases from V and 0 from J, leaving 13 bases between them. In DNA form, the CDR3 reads TGTGCCAGCAGTTTAGATAACAGGGTAGTGAACACTGAAGCTTTCTTT. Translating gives CASSLDNRVVNTEAFF.

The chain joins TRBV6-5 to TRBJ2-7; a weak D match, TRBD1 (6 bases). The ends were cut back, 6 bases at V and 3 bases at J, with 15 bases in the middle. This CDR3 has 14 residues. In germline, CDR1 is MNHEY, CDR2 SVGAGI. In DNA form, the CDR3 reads TGTGCCAGCAGAGAACCGGGACAAGGCTACGAGCAGTACTTC. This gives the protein CASREPGQGYEQYF.

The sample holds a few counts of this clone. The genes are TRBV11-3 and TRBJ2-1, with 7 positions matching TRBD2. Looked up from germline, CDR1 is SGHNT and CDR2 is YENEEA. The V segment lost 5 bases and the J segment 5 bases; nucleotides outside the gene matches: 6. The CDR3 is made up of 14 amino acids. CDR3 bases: TGTGCCAGCAGCCCCCTTGGGACTAACAATGAGCAGTTCTTC. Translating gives CASSPLGTNNEQFF.

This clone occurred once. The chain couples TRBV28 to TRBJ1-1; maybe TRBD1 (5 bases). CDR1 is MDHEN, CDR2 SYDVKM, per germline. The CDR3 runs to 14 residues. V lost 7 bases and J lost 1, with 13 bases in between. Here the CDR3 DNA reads TGTGCCAGCACCTTGGGACTGCCGAACACTGAAGCTTTCTTT. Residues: CASTLGLPNTEAFF.

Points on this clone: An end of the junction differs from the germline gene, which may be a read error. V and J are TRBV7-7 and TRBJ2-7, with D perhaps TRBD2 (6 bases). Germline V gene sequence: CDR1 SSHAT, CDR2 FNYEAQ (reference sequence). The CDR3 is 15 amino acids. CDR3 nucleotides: TGTGCTAGCAGCAAAATTGGGGACTCCAGAGGAGAGCAGTACTTC. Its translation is CASSKIGDSRGEQYF.

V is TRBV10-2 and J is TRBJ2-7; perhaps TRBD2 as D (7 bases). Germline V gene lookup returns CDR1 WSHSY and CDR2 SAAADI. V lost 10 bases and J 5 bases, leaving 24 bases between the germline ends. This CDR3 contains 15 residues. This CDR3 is CATLSGGALWNEQYF. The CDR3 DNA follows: TGCGCCACCCTCTCGGGGGGCGCCCTCTGGAACGAGCAGTACTTC.

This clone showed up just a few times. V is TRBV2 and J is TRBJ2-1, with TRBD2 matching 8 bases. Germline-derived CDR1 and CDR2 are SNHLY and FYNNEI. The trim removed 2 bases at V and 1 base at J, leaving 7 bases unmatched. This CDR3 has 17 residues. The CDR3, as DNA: TGTGCCAGCAGTGAAAGGGTAGCGGGGAGATCCTACAATGAGCAGTTCTTC. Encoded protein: CASSERVAGRSYNEQFF.

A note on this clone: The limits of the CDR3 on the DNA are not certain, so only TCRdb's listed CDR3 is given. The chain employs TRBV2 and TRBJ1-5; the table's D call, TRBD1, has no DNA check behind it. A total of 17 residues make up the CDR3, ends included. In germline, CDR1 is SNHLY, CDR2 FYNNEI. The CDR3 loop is CASSSSTGSYSNQPQHF.

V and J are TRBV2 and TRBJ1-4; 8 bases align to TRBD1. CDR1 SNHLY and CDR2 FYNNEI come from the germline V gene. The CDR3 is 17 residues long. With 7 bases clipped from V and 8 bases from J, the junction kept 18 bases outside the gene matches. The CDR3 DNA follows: TGTGCCAGCACCACAGGGGGGCCGAAGCGGGGTAGAGAAAAACTGTTTTTT. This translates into CASTTGGPKRGREKLFF. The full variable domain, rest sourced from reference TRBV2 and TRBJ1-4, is EPEVTQTPSHQVTQMGQEVILRCVPISNHLYFYWYRQILGQKVEFLVSFYNNEISEKSEIFDDQFSVERPDGSNFTLKIRSTKLEDSAMYFCASTTGGPKRGREKLFFGSGTQLSVL.

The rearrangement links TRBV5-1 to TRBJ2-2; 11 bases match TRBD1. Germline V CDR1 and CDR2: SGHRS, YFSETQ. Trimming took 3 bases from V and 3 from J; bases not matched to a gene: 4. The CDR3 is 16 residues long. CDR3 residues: CASSSWDRGDTGELFF. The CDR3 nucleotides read TGCGCCAGCAGCTCATGGGACAGGGGGGACACCGGGGAGCTGTTTTTT.

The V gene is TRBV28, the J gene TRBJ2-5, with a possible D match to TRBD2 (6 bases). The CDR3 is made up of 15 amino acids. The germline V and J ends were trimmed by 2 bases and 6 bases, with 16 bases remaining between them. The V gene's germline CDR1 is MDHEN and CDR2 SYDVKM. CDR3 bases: TGTGCCAGCAGTTTAAATCGGGGAGGATCGAAGACCCAGTACTTC. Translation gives CASSLNRGGSKTQYF.

DNA for the CDR3: TGTGCCATCAGTGGTTCCGGGACAGGTGGTAGGCCCCAGCATTTT. It codes for CAISGSGTGGRPQHF. This chain links TRBV10-3 with TRBJ1-5, with 8 bases aligning to TRBD1. The V and J ends lost 4 bases and 9 bases, in that order; junction bases with no gene match: 11. The germline V gene encodes CDR1 ENHRY and CDR2 SYGVKD. CDR3 size: 15 residues.

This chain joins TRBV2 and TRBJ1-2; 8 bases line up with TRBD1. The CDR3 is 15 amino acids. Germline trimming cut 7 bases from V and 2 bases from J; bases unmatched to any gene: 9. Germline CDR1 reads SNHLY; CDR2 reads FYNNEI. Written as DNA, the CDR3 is TGTGCCAGCAAGAGAATATGGACAGGGAACTATGGCTACACCTTC. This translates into CASKRIWTGNYGYTF.

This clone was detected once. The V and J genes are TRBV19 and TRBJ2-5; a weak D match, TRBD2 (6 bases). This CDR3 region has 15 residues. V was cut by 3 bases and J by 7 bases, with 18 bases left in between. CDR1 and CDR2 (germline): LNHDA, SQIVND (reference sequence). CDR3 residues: CASSIDGTGSLTQYF. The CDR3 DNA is TGTGCCAGTAGTATTGATGGGACTGGGTCTTTGACCCAGTACTTC.

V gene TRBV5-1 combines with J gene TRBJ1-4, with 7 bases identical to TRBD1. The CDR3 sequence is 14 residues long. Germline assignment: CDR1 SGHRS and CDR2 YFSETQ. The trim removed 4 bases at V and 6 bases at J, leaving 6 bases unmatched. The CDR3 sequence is CASSPQGNYEKLFF. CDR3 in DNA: TGCGCCAGCAGCCCACAGGGGAATTATGAAAAACTGTTTTTT.

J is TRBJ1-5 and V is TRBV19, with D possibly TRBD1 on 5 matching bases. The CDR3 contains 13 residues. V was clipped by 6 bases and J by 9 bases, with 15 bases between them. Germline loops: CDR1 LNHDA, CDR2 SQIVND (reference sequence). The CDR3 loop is CASRFDRGGPQHF. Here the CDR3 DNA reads TGTGCCAGTAGGTTTGACCGGGGGGGGCCCCAGCATTTT.

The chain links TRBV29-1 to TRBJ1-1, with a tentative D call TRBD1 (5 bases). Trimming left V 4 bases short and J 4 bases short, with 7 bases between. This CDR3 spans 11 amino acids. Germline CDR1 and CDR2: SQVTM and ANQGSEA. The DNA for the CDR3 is TGCAGCGTTGGTAGGGGCACTGAAGCTTTCTTT. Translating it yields CSVGRGTEAFF.

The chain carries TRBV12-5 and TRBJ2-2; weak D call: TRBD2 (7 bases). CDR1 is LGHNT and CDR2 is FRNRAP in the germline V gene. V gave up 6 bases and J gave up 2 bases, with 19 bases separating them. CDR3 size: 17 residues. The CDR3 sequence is CASGSSLGGQNTGELFF. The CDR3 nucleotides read TGTGCTAGTGGCTCCTCCCTGGGGGGGCAAAACACCGGGGAGCTGTTTTTT. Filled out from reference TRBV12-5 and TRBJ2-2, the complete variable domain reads DARVTQTPRHKVTEMGQEVTMRCQPILGHNTVFWYRQTMMQGLELLAYFRNRAPLDDSGMPKDRFSAEMPDATLATLKIQPSEPRDSAVYFCASGSSLGGQNTGELFFGEGSRLTVL.

The CDR3 loop is CATAGAPETQYF. The CDR3 DNA sequence: TGTGCCACCGCGGGGGCCCCAGAGACCCAGTACTTC. The chain carries TRBV2 and TRBJ2-5; D is possibly TRBD2 (7 bases). The CDR3 totals 12 residues. V lost 10 bases to trimming and J lost 4 bases, with 13 bases between them. Germline V gene data show CDR1 as SNHLY and CDR2 as FYNNEI. Full variable domain (remainder filled in from reference TRBV2 and TRBJ2-5): EPEVTQTPSHQVTQMGQEVILRCVPISNHLYFYWYRQILGQKVEFLVSFYNNEISEKSEIFDDQFSVERPDGSNFTLKIRSTKLEDSAMYFCATAGAPETQYFGPGTRLLVL.

The CDR3 bases are TGTGCCAGCAGCATAGGGGGGGCTGGGGGCTACACCTTC. Translating gives CASSIGGAGGYTF. The chain recombines TRBV27 with TRBJ1-2, with D possibly matching TRBD1 (6 bases). CDR3 size: 13 residues. The germline V gene encodes CDR1 MNHEY and CDR2 SMNVEV (reference sequence). Trimming shortened V by 6 bases and J by 8 bases, and 16 bases separated the two germline ends.

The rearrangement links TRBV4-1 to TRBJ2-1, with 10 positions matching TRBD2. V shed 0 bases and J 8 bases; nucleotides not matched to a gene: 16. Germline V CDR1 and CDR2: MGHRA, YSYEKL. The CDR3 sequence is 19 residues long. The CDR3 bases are TGCGCCAGCAGCCAAGAGGGGCGGCCCAGCGGGAGGGCCGGTGATGAGCAGTTCTTC. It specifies CASSQEGRPSGRAGDEQFF.

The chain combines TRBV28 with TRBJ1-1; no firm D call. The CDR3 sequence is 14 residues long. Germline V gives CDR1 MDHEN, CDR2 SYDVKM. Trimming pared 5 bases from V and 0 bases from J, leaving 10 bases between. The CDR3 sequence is CASSREPMNTEAFF. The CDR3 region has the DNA TGTGCCAGCAGTCGGGAACCTATGAACACTGAAGCTTTCTTT.

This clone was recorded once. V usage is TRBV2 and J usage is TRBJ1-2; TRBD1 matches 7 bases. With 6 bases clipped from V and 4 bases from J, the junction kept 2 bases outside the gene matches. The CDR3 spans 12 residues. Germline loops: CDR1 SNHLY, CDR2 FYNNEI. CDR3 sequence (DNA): TGTGCCAGCAGAGGACAGGTCTATGGCTACACCTTC. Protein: CASRGQVYGYTF.

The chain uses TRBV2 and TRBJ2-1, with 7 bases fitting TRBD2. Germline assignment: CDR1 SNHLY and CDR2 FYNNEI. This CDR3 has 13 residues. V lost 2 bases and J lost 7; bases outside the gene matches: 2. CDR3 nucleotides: TGTGCCAGCAGTGAAAGGGAGGGGAATGAGCAGTTCTTC. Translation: CASSEREGNEQFF.